This T cell receptor beta chain was found in a study of cytomegalovirus exposure and HLA in healthy donors. Both 60 Vbeta primers and 13 Jbeta primers went into the PCR. Libraries were prepared by immunoSEQ multiplex PCR; TCRdb keeps only in-frame clonotypes and omits some of them. In the table there are about 70,000 clones, more than 75% of which are singletons. This clone was detected a few times. What it binds is not known. Broader study findings: Altogether, 150 to 200 TCR beta chains were recorded as cytomegalovirus-associated. Data from an earlier analysis indicated that most TCR beta V segments were productive either about 87% or about 30% of the time. In a later analysis, specific HLA alleles were associated with around 17,000 TCR beta sequences at a 0.05 false discovery rate. Sequencing had likely introduced a cluster of highly shared sequence variants as an artifact.

V was trimmed by 8 bases and J by 7 bases, leaving 15 bases between them. The CDR3 length is 14 residues. The germline CDR1 and CDR2 sequences are MNHEY and SVGAGI. The specimen sequenced was PBMCs. This chain joins TRBV6-5 and TRBJ1-6, with D possibly matching TRBD1 (5 bases). The TCR originated in a girl aged 5-17 years in good health and CMV-seropositive. This CDR3 reads CASWRKTVNSPLHF. In nucleotides, the CDR3 is TGTGCCAGCTGGCGGAAGACAGTAAATTCACCCCTCCACTTT.